This T cell receptor beta chain was identified in a study of chemoradiotherapy in HPV16-positive cancers. Overall study: A couple of HPV16-positive patients' cells yielded candidate HPV-specific clones and common motifs.

This clone was detected once. As yet, its antigen is unknown. Over chemoradiotherapy, repertoires were sampled more than once. Germline CDR1 MNHNY, CDR2 SVGAGI (reference sequence). The CDR3 spans 15 residues. V lost 2 bases, J lost 0 bases, and 8 bases lay in between. Some clones are missing from TCRdb's copy, which holds only in-frame ones; the method was immunoSEQ multiplex PCR. This repertoire shows a few thousand clones, 70% to 85% found once; its top ten account for 6.3%. Study-wide points: Candidate HPV-specific clones and E7-related TCR motifs grew in tumor during treatment.

This sample comprised tumor tissue, obtained from a patient who underwent chemoradiotherapy. This clonotype was sampled from a human donor with HPV-associated anogenital cancer. The V call is TRBV6-6, the J call TRBJ1-5; D is perhaps TRBD1 (5 bases). CDR3 sequence reads: CASSYGAYSNQPQHF. The DNA for the CDR3 is TGTGCCAGCAGTTACGGGGCATATAGCAATCAGCCCCAGCATTTT.